These 8 T cell receptor beta chains came from one sample sequenced in a study of shared clonotypes between healthy human individuals. Some clones are missing from TCRdb's copy, which holds only in-frame ones; the method was immunoSEQ multiplex PCR. There are around 500,000 clones in the sample; 81% occur only once, and roughly an eighth lies in the top ten. The sequenced sample consisted of PBMCs. These receptors came from a woman in her thirties or forties in good health. Some clones in this sample may be carry-over from other donors' samples.

The chain has TRBV5-1 and TRBJ2-7; 11 bases are a match to TRBD2. The CDR3 is 16 amino acids. The ends lost 0 bases at V and 2 bases at J; junction bases unmatched: 4. In germline, CDR1 is SGHRS, CDR2 YFSETQ. For the CDR3, the DNA is TGCGCCAGCAGCTTGGGACTAGCGGGACTTACCTACGAGCAGTACTTC. This translates into CASSLGLAGLTYEQYF. The whole variable domain, filled in from reference TRBV5-1 and TRBJ2-7, reads KAGVTQTPRYLIKTRGQQVTLSCSPISGHRSVSWYQQTPGQGLQFLFEYFSETQRNKGNFPGRFSGRQFSNSRSEMNVSTLELGDSALYLCASSLGLAGLTYEQYFGPGTRLTVT.

Concerning this clone itself: A far larger clone is a single base away, which makes a read error likely. Other DNA sequences of this sample code for an identical CDR3. The V gene is TRBV25-1, the J gene TRBJ1-1; D is undetermined. The germline gives CDR1 MGHDK, CDR2 SYGVNS. There are 14 residues in the CDR3. CDR3 in DNA: TGTGCCAGCAGTGACCGCAGCCTGAACACTGAAGCTTTCTTC. It yields the protein CASSDRSLNTEAFF.

This clone was seen a few times. This chain uses TRBV6-1 with TRBJ1-2; TRBD1 is a possible D gene (5 bases). Trimming removed 5 bases from V and 1 base from J, with 11 bases in between. The CDR3 has 14 residues. Per germline, CDR1 MNHNS and CDR2 SASEGT. The CDR3 loop is CASSSLQVNYGYTF. In nucleotides, the CDR3 is TGTGCCAGCAGTAGCCTACAGGTTAACTATGGCTACACCTTC.

V and J are TRBV4-2 and TRBJ1-2; D gene unclear. This CDR3 has 14 amino acids. The germline V gene has CDR1 LGHNA and CDR2 YNFKEQ. Trimming took off 0 bases at V and 6 bases at J, with 11 bases between the two ends. CDR3 loop: CASSQDFQENGYTF. CDR3 in DNA: TGTGCCAGCAGCCAAGACTTCCAGGAAAATGGCTACACCTTC.

This chain joins TRBV2 and TRBJ1-2; D ambiguous. This CDR3 spans 14 amino acids. Looked up from germline, CDR1 is SNHLY and CDR2 is FYNNEI. Trimming pared 8 bases from V and 5 bases from J, leaving 18 bases between. The CDR3 spells CASSPAGAPYGYTF. Written as DNA, the CDR3 is TGTGCCAGCTCCCCCGCCGGAGCCCCATATGGCTACACCTTC.

Notes on this clone: A far larger clone is a single base away, which makes a read error likely. The CDR3 here is CASSLDRDVCTF. In DNA form, the CDR3 reads TGTGCCAGCAGCCTGGACAGGGATGTATGCACCTTC. This chain uses TRBV4-2 with TRBJ1-2, with 8 bases aligning to TRBD1. The CDR3 covers 12 residues. Germline CDR1 and CDR2: LGHNA and YNFKEQ. The junction had 8 bases not matched to a gene; V was cut back by 4 bases and J by 13 bases.

This chain uses TRBV6-5 with TRBJ2-1; D may match TRBD1 or TRBD2 (6 bases each). V shed 5 bases and J shed 9 bases, with 17 bases lying between them. Germline V gene sequence: CDR1 MNHEY, CDR2 SVGAGI. The CDR3 runs 14 residues. The CDR3 reads CASSDDRRAGEQFF. As DNA, the CDR3 is TGTGCCAGCAGTGACGACAGGAGGGCAGGTGAGCAGTTCTTC.

This clone was seen many times. Other DNA sequences in the sample encode the same CDR3. The chain uses TRBV7-9 and TRBJ2-7; unclear D gene. The V and J ends lost 1 base and 1 base respectively, with 2 bases between them. The CDR3 sequence is 12 residues long. Looked up from germline, CDR1 is SEHNR and CDR2 is FQNEAQ (reference sequence). CDR3 loop: CASSLGSYEQYF. CDR3 bases: TGTGCCAGCAGCTTAGGGTCCTACGAGCAGTACTTC. Filled out from reference TRBV7-9 and TRBJ2-7, the complete variable domain reads DTGVSQNPRHKITKRGQNVTFRCDPISEHNRLYWYRQTLGQGPEFLTYFQNEAQLEKSRLLSDRFSAERPKGSFSTLEIQRTEQGDSAMYLCASSLGSYEQYFGPGTRLTVT.